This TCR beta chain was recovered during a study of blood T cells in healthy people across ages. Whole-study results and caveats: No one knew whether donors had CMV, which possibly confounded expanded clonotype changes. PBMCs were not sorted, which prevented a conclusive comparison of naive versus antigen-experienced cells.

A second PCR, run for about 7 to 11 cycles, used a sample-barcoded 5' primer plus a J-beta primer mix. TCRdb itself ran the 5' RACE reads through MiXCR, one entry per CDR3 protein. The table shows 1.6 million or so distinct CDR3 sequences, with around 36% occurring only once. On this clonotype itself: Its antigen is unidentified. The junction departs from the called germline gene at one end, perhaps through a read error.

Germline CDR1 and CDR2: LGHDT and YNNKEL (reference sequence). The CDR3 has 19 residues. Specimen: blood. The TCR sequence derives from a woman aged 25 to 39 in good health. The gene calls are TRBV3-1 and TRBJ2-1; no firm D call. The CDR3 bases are TGTACCAGCAGCCAATTAAAGCGCGGTTCTACGAGCTCCTACAATGAGCAGTTCTTC. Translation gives CTSSQLKRGSTSSYNEQFF.